This T cell receptor beta chain was documented in a study of neurological immune-mediated disorders. General study results and limits: No sharing of CDR3 amino acid sequences was observed among expanded clones across subjects, suggesting private repertoires in all groups.

The CDR3 contains 13 residues. The ends were cut back, 5 bases at V and 6 bases at J, with 11 bases in the middle. CDR1 and CDR2 (germline): LGHDT, YNNKEL (reference sequence). The sorted libraries involved the use of 800,000 to 1,000,000 CD4+ or CD8+ T cells. This clonotype was counted many times. Its antigen is currently unknown. cDNA synthesis was performed by 5'RACE with 10-nucleotide random UMIs. In every sequencing run, more than 170 million TCR-beta sequences were generated from 15-18 subjects. TCRdb re-called the 5' RACE reads through MiXCR, storing one row per CDR3 protein. The sample includes roughly 30,000 distinct CDR3 sequences, less than 25% of them seen just once.

Sequenced material: CD4+ T cells from blood. The TCR sequence derives from a man aged 50 or older with HTLV-1-associated myelopathy (HAM/TSP). This rearrangement joins TRBV3-1 to TRBJ2-1; a possible D gene is TRBD1 (6 bases). CDR3 region: CASSLQGVNEQFF. The CDR3 DNA is TGTGCCAGCAGCTTACAGGGAGTCAATGAGCAGTTCTTC.